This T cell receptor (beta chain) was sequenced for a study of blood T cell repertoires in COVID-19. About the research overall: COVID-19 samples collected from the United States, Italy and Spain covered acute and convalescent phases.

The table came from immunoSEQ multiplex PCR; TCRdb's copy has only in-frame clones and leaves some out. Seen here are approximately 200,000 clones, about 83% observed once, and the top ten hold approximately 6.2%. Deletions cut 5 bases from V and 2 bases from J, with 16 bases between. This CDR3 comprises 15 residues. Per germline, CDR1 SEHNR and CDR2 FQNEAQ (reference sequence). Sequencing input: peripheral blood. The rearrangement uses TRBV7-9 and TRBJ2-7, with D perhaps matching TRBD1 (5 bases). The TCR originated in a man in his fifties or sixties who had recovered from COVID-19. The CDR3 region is CASSHTQVHPYEQYF. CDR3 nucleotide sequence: TGTGCCAGCAGCCATACACAGGTCCACCCCTACGAGCAGTACTTC.